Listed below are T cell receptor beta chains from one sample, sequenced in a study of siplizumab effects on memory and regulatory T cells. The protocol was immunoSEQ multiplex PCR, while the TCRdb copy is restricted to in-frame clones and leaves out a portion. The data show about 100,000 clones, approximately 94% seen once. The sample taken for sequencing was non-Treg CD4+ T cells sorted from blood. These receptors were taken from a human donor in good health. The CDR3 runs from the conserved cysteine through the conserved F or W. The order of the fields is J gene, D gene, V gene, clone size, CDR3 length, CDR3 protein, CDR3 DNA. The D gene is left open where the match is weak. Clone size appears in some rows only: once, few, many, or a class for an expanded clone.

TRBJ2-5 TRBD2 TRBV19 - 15 CASSTLAGDAETQYF TGTGCCAGTAGTACCTTAGCGGGAGATGCCGAGACCCAGTACTTC
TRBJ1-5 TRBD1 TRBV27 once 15 CASRSLGTGDQPQHF TGTGCCAGCAGAAGTCTCGGGACAGGGGATCAGCCCCAGCATTTT
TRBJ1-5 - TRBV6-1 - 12 CASSDIRMPQHF TGTGCCAGCAGTGACATCCGGATGCCCCAGCATTTT
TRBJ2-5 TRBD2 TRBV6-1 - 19 CASSGGLTPRTPFQETQYF TGTGCCAGCAGTGGGGGACTAACCCCCCGGACACCTTTCCAAGAGACCCAGTACTTC
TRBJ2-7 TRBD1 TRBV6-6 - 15 CASSVPGQVTYEQYF TGTGCCAGCAGTGTACCGGGACAGGTAACCTACGAGCAGTACTTC
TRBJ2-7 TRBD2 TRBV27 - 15 CASRKRGASGYEQYF TGTGCCAGCAGGAAACGGGGCGCTAGCGGCTACGAGCAGTACTTC
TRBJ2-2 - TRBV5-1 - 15 CASGGDGSNTGELFF TGCGCCAGCGGAGGGGACGGATCGAACACCGGGGAGCTGTTTTTT
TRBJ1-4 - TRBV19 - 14 CASSVTDGNEKLFF TGTGCCAGTAGTGTCACAGATGGGAATGAAAAACTGTTTTTT
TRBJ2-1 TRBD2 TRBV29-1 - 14 CSAAGTSGMGEQFF TGCAGCGCCGCCGGGACTAGCGGGATGGGTGAGCAGTTCTTC
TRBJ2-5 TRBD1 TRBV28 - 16 CASSLSGQGIQETQYF TGTGCCAGCAGTTTATCGGGACAGGGGATCCAAGAGACCCAGTACTTC
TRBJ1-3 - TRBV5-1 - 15 CASSSGLSSGNTIYF TGCGCCAGCAGTTCTGGGCTGAGCTCTGGAAACACCATATATTTT
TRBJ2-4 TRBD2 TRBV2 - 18 CASSRLAGGPRVGNIQYF TGTGCCAGCAGTCGACTAGCGGGAGGGCCTAGGGTCGGAAACATTCAGTACTTC
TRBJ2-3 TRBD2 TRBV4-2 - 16 CASSQVAGVVTDTQYF TGTGCCAGCAGCCAAGTAGCGGGAGTTGTGACAGATACGCAGTATTTT
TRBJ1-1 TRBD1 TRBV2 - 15 CASSKNRGTNTEAFF TGTGCCAGCAGTAAAAACAGGGGGACTAACACTGAAGCTTTCTTT
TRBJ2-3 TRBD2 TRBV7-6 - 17 CASSRGTSGSITDTQYF TGTGCCAGCAGCCGCGGGACTAGCGGGAGCATCACAGATACGCAGTATTTT
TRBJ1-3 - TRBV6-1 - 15 CASETGQELGNTIYF TGTGCCAGCGAAACGGGGCAGGAGCTTGGAAACACCATATATTTT
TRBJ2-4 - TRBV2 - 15 CASSSSGLVKNIQYF TGTGCCAGCAGTAGCTCCGGGTTAGTCAAAAACATTCAGTACTTC
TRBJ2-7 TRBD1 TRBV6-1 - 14 CASTNRGSSYEQYF TGTGCCAGCACCAACAGGGGGAGCTCCTACGAGCAGTACTTC
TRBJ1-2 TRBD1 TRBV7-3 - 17 CASSLPLGRGQEGGYTF TGTGCCAGCAGCTTACCTCTCGGCAGGGGGCAAGAAGGTGGCTACACCTTC
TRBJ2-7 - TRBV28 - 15 CASSRPEGLTYEQYF TGTGCCAGCAGCCGCCCAGAGGGCCTCACCTACGAGCAGTACTTC
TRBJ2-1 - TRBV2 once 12 CASRVSVNEQFF TGTGCCAGCAGGGTTAGCGTGAATGAGCAGTTCTTC
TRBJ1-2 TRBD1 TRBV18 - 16 CASSPTSTGLIVGYTF TGTGCCAGCTCACCTACCTCGACAGGGTTGATTGTTGGCTACACCTTC
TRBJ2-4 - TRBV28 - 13 CATLEGGKNIQYF TGTGCCACCCTGGAGGGTGGCAAAAACATTCAGTACTTC
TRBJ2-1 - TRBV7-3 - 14 CASSRTGGVDEQFF TGTGCCAGCAGCCGAACAGGGGGGGTAGATGAGCAGTTCTTC
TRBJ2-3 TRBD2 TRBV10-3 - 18 CATSVGTSGKMGGDTQYF TGTGCCACCTCCGTCGGGACTAGCGGGAAGATGGGGGGAGATACGCAGTATTTT
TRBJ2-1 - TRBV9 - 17 CASSEAPIGVSYNEQFF TGTGCCAGCAGCGAGGCCCCGATAGGGGTCTCCTACAATGAGCAGTTCTTC